Below, 27 T cell receptor beta chains from the same sample are listed, as sequenced in a study of metastatic and nonmetastatic thyroid tumors. TCRdb recomputed clones from the PCR reads via MiXCR. The sample consists of around 30,000 clones, more than 15% of them appearing once. Before thyroid surgery, none of the patients had received any treatment. Specimen: blood. The receptors derive from a female donor with papillary thyroid cancer or a benign thyroid nodule (not recorded which). Some clones in this sample may be carry-over from other donors' samples.

This clone has at least ten counts. A read error may explain this, as a much larger clone is one base away. The CDR3 carries no conserved terminal phenylalanine or tryptophan, so it likely arises from a read error. This chain connects TRBV6-6 to TRBJ1-1, with D tentatively TRBD1 (6 bases). Trimming removed 2 bases at V and 4 bases at J, with 11 bases between. From germline, CDR1 is MNHNY and CDR2 SVGAGI (reference sequence). CDR3 length equals 14 residues. CDR3 in amino acids: CASSYAGEGTEAFL. For the CDR3, the DNA is TGTGCCAGCAGTTACGCAGGGGAGGGCACTGAAGCTTTCCTT.

In regard to this clone: The germline gene is not matched at one end of the junction; a read error may be the cause. This chain connects TRBV11-2 to TRBJ2-1; TRBD1 agrees at 7 bases. The CDR3 is made up of 15 amino acids. Germline CDR1 and CDR2: SGHAT and FQNNGV. This CDR3 reads CASSLGQRLYNEQFF. CDR3 DNA sequence: TGTGCCAGCAGCTTGGGACAGAGGCTATACAATGAGCAATTCTTC.

Ten or more counts support this clone. The CDR3 DNA is TGCGCCAGCAGCTTGGAGGGGGACAGCTCCTACGAGCAGTACTTC. Protein sequence: CASSLEGDSSYEQYF. The chain has TRBV5-1 and TRBJ2-7, with 7 bases aligning to TRBD1. V was clipped by 0 bases and J by 0 bases; unmatched bases: 3. Germline CDR1 is SGHRS and CDR2 is YFSETQ. This CDR3 region has 15 residues. Looking up the rest from reference TRBV5-1 and TRBJ2-7 gives the full variable domain: KAGVTQTPRYLIKTRGQQVTLSCSPISGHRSVSWYQQTPGQGLQFLFEYFSETQRNKGNFPGRFSGRQFSNSRSEMNVSTLELGDSALYLCASSLEGDSSYEQYFGPGTRLTVT.

This clone has ten or more counts. The rearrangement links TRBV28 to TRBJ2-1; 7 bases match TRBD2. CDR1 and CDR2 from the germline V gene are MDHEN and SYDVKM. The CDR3 spans 14 residues. With V trimmed by 8 bases and J by 4 bases, 8 bases remained unmatched. CDR3 amino acids: CASGRRRGYNEQFF. DNA for the CDR3: TGTGCCAGCGGGAGGAGGCGGGGGTACAATGAGCAGTTCTTC.

By share of the sample, this clone is medium-sized (0.01 to 0.1%). The rearrangement joins TRBV6-1 to TRBJ1-2; D is unclear. Trimming removed 6 bases from V and 2 bases from J, with 16 bases in between. Germline-derived CDR1 and CDR2 are MNHNS and SASEGT. There are 15 residues in the CDR3. The CDR3 region is CASRLSPGKNYGYTF. The CDR3 bases are TGTGCCAGCAGACTCTCTCCGGGGAAGAACTATGGCTACACCTTC.

On this clone: At one end, the junction sequence differs from germline, possibly due to a read error. The chain recombines TRBV7-8 with TRBJ2-2, with D tentatively TRBD1 or TRBD2 (5 bases each). This CDR3 is built from 14 residues. From germline, CDR1 is SGHVS and CDR2 FQNEAQ. CDR3 bases: TGTGCCAGCAGCTTCTGGGGGAACACCGGGGAGCTGTTTTTC. Amino acids: CASSFWGNTGELFF. The variable domain in full, with the rest retrieved from reference TRBV7-8 and TRBJ2-2, is GAGVSQSPRYKVAKRGQDVALRCDPISGHVSLFWYQQALGQGPEFLTYFQNEAQLDKSGLPSDRFFAERPEGSVSTLKIQRTQQEDSAVYLCASSFWGNTGELFFGEGSRLTVL.

This clone qualifies as medium-sized. The chain employs TRBV6-1 and TRBJ2-5; TRBD2 matches at 10 bases. Germline-derived CDR1 and CDR2 are MNHNS and SASEGT. Germline trimming cut 3 bases from V and 3 bases from J; bases unmatched to any gene: 4. The CDR3 extends over 15 amino acids. CDR3 loop: CASSDLAGGKETQYF. CDR3 DNA: TGTGCCAGCAGTGACTTAGCGGGGGGAAAAGAGACCCAGTACTTC.

The chain recombines TRBV28 with TRBJ1-6, with D possibly being TRBD1 (5 bases). Per germline, CDR1 MDHEN and CDR2 SYDVKM. The CDR3 contains 14 residues. CDR3 sequence: CVGRTREYNSPLHF. CDR3 in DNA: TGTGTCGGAAGGACACGGGAGTATAATTCACCCCTCCACTTT.

This clone occurred a few times. The junction departs from the called germline gene at one end, perhaps through a read error. V is TRBV20-1 and J is TRBJ1-1; TRBD1 is a possible D gene (6 bases). The CDR3 is made up of 15 amino acids. Germline V gives CDR1 DFQATT, CDR2 SNEGSKA (reference sequence). The chain's CDR3 is CSAEVLRDKIWEQYF. In DNA, the CDR3 is TGCAGTGCTGAGGTTCTCCGGGACAAAATCTGGGAGCAGTACTTT.

J is TRBJ2-2 and V is TRBV7-9, with D uncertain. The CDR3 has 14 residues. Trimming took 3 bases from V and 4 from J, leaving 9 bases between them. Germline V gene sequence: CDR1 SEHNR, CDR2 FQNEAQ (reference sequence). The chain's CDR3 is CASSLLVVTGELFF. Written as DNA, the CDR3 is TGTGCCAGCAGCTTGCTAGTCGTCACCGGGGAGCTGTTTTTT.

This clone came up many times. This chain connects TRBV10-1 to TRBJ2-3; no reliable D call. Trimming removed 0 bases at V and 1 base at J, with 11 bases between. The CDR3 is 16 residues long. Germline CDR1 reads WNHNN; CDR2 reads SYGVQD (reference sequence). The CDR3 spells CASSESNVQGTDTQYF. CDR3 in DNA: TGCGCCAGCAGTGAGTCAAACGTTCAGGGCACAGATACGCAGTATTTT.

This clone was found once. The chain combines TRBV5-1 with TRBJ1-2, with 7 bases matching TRBD1. The CDR3 covers 15 residues. After removal of 0 bases from V and 4 bases from J, the junction contained 6 bases not matched to a gene. Germline V gene lookup returns CDR1 SGHRS and CDR2 YFSETQ. The CDR3 nucleotides read TGCGCCAGCAGCTTGGATGTCGGGACAGTCTATGGCTACACCTTC. It specifies CASSLDVGTVYGYTF. Full variable domain (remainder filled in from reference TRBV5-1 and TRBJ1-2): KAGVTQTPRYLIKTRGQQVTLSCSPISGHRSVSWYQQTPGQGLQFLFEYFSETQRNKGNFPGRFSGRQFSNSRSEMNVSTLELGDSALYLCASSLDVGTVYGYTFGSGTRLTVV.

This chain links TRBV20-1 with TRBJ1-2, with D possibly being TRBD1 (5 bases). Per germline, CDR1 DFQATT and CDR2 SNEGSKA (reference sequence). The V and J ends lost 6 bases and 7 bases respectively, with 12 bases between them. This CDR3 region has 11 residues. The CDR3 DNA is TGCAGTGCACTACTCGGGGCTGGCTACACCTTC. Translation gives CSALLGAGYTF.

Many counts were recorded for this clone. V is TRBV11-2 and J is TRBJ2-1, with TRBD2 as a possible D gene (5 bases). This CDR3 has 15 residues. Germline CDR1 and CDR2: SGHAT and FQNNGV. Trimming pared 5 bases from V and 7 bases from J, leaving 18 bases between. The CDR3 coding sequence is TGTGCCAGCAGCCTGAGCGGTTTGGTATTTAATGAGCAGTTCTTC. Protein product: CASSLSGLVFNEQFF. Looking up the rest from reference TRBV11-2 and TRBJ2-1 gives the full variable domain: EAGVAQSPRYKIIEKRQSVAFWCNPISGHATLYWYQQILGQGPKLLIQFQNNGVVDDSQLPKDRFSAERLKGVDSTLKIQPAKLEDSAVYLCASSLSGLVFNEQFFGPGTRLTVL.

This clone is deemed medium-sized. The gene calls are TRBV6-1 and TRBJ1-5, with D possibly TRBD1 on 5 matching bases. This CDR3 is built from 13 residues. Germline values: CDR1 MNHNS, CDR2 SASEGT. The ends were cut back, 6 bases at V and 7 bases at J, with 13 bases in the middle. This CDR3 reads CASRSRVGQPQHF. CDR3 coding DNA: TGTGCCAGCAGAAGCAGGGTGGGCCAGCCCCAGCATTTT.

In the case of this clone: This may come from a read error, since a much larger clone is one base off. This sample also contains other DNA sequences that code for the same CDR3. This chain links TRBV29-1 with TRBJ1-4; 8 nucleotides line up with TRBD1. Germline assignment: CDR1 SQVTM and CDR2 ANQGSEA. The V segment lost 7 bases and the J segment 6 bases; nucleotides outside the gene matches: 7. The CDR3 totals 13 residues. The CDR3 DNA follows: TGCAGCGGAGGACAGGGTGCGGATGAAAAACTGTTTTTT. Translating gives CSGGQGADEKLFF.

This clone was seen more than once but under ten times. The chain uses TRBV6-1 and TRBJ1-5; perhaps TRBD1 as D (5 bases). Trimming shortened V by 11 bases and J by 5 bases, and 13 bases separated the two germline ends. There are 12 residues in the CDR3. CDR1 is MNHNS, CDR2 SASEGT, per germline. This CDR3 is CARGWGYQPQHF. The CDR3 DNA reads TGTGCCCGTGGGTGGGGCTATCAGCCCCAGCATTTT.

In this sample, this clone turned up many times. The chain carries TRBV9 and TRBJ2-1, with TRBD2 identical over 7 bases. CDR1 SGDLS and CDR2 YYNGEE come from the germline V gene. Trimming cost V 3 bases and J 3 bases; bases outside gene matches: 6. The CDR3 contains 15 residues. Here the CDR3 reads CASSAGAGLYNEQFF. The CDR3 coding sequence is TGTGCCAGCAGCGCAGGAGCGGGACTCTACAATGAGCAGTTCTTC.

At least ten counts were recorded for this clone. The chain employs TRBV2 and TRBJ1-1, with 8 positions matching TRBD1. The germline gives CDR1 SNHLY, CDR2 FYNNEI. V lost 7 bases to trimming and J lost 5 bases; unmatched junction nucleotides: 9. CDR3 length: 14 amino acids. The CDR3 DNA follows: TGTGCCAGCATCCTGACAGGGGCGGCTACTGAAGCTTTCTTT. Its protein product is CASILTGAATEAFF. The full variable domain, its missing parts supplied by reference TRBV2 and TRBJ1-1, is EPEVTQTPSHQVTQMGQEVILRCVPISNHLYFYWYRQILGQKVEFLVSFYNNEISEKSEIFDDQFSVERPDGSNFTLKIRSTKLEDSAMYFCASILTGAATEAFFGQGTRLTVV.

This clone was detected ten times or more. The chain employs TRBV5-1 and TRBJ1-1, with D possibly matching TRBD1 (5 bases). Germline CDR1 is SGHRS and CDR2 is YFSETQ. The CDR3 is 16 amino acids. V lost 1 base to trimming and J lost 3 bases, with 16 bases between them. The CDR3 sequence is CASSLTGPGVDTEAFF. CDR3 sequence (DNA): TGCGCCAGCAGCTTGACCGGGCCGGGGGTGGACACTGAAGCTTTCTTT.

In this sample, this clone turned up a few times. A much larger clone lies a single base off, so this may be a read error. V is TRBV29-1 and J is TRBJ2-5; D tentatively reads TRBD1 or TRBD2 (6 bases each). Germline V CDR1 and CDR2: SQVTM, ANQGSEA. The CDR3 consists of 12 residues. V dropped 7 bases and J dropped 2 bases, with 11 bases sitting between them. CDR3 sequence reads: CSAWGAQETQYF. CDR3 bases: TGCAGCGCGTGGGGGGCTCAAGAGACCCAGTACTTC.

Ten or more counts support this clone. A clone one base away is much larger, so this may be a read error. Other DNA sequences in this sample translate to the same CDR3. The chain uses TRBV28 and TRBJ1-2; perhaps TRBD1 as D (6 bases). V lost 3 bases to trimming and J lost 8 bases, with 22 bases between them. Germline values: CDR1 MDHEN, CDR2 SYDVKM. This CDR3 is 16 amino acids long. CDR3 sequence: CASSLLTGYGGIGYTF. CDR3 bases: TGTGCCAGCAGTTTGCTAACAGGGTACGGTGGGATAGGCTACACCTTC.

This clone was found a few times. A much larger clone differs from this one at a single base, so this may be a read error. The chain recombines TRBV14 with TRBJ1-6, with no clear D. V dropped 8 bases and J dropped 0 bases, with 11 bases sitting between them. This CDR3 is 15 amino acids long. Looked up from germline, CDR1 is SGHDN and CDR2 is FVKESK. The CDR3 bases are TGTGCCAGCCCCAGGTCTAGCTCCTATAATTCACCCCTCCACTTT. It codes for CASPRSSSYNSPLHF.

In its sample, this clone was seen many times. The V and J genes are TRBV7-3 and TRBJ2-1; TRBD2 matches at 15 bases. This CDR3 spans 18 amino acids. Trimming removed 4 bases from V and 6 bases from J; junction bases left unmatched: 10. From germline, CDR1 is SGHTA and CDR2 FQGTGA. CDR3 in amino acids: CASSSQPGLAGGGNEQFF. CDR3 bases: TGTGCCAGCAGCTCTCAACCCGGACTAGCGGGAGGGGGCAATGAGCAGTTCTTC.

This clone is judged medium-sized. V is TRBV12-3 or TRBV12-4 and J is TRBJ2-7; 8 bases are shared with TRBD1. CDR3 length equals 14 residues. J gave up 7 bases and V 4 bases, and 9 bases lay outside the gene matches. CDR3 in DNA: TGTGCCAGCAGTTCCTGGACAGGGCCGGAGGAGCAGTACTTC. This encodes CASSSWTGPEEQYF.

In this sample, this clone turned up many times. This chain connects TRBV5-4 to TRBJ1-2; D is uncertain. CDR1 is SGHNT and CDR2 is YYREEE in the germline V gene (reference sequence). The CDR3 sequence is 16 residues long. Deletions cut 3 bases from V and 2 bases from J, with 17 bases between. This CDR3 is CASSYTSGGLNYGYTF. The CDR3, as DNA: TGTGCCAGCAGCTACACCTCGGGAGGACTAAACTATGGCTACACCTTC.

In this sample, this clone turned up a few times. The chain joins TRBV19 to TRBJ2-7, with D perhaps matching TRBD2 (5 bases). This CDR3 contains 14 residues. Germline V gene lookup returns CDR1 LNHDA and CDR2 SQIVND (reference sequence). V was cut by 7 bases and J by 3 bases, with 16 bases left in between. CDR3 region: CASIRPVGDYEQYF. Here the CDR3 DNA reads TGTGCCAGTATCAGACCAGTGGGAGACTACGAGCAGTACTTC.